A selection of T cell receptor beta chains follows, all from one sample in a study of cytomegalovirus exposure and HLA in healthy donors. The protocol was immunoSEQ multiplex PCR, while the TCRdb copy is restricted to in-frame clones and leaves out a portion. The sample yields fewer than 100,000 clones, approximately 77% seen once. The sample taken for sequencing was PBMCs. The origin of the receptors is a female donor in good health and CMV-seronegative. The CDR3 runs from the conserved cysteine through the conserved F or W.

v_call	cdr3_aa
TRBV6-1	CASSEQRAGRETQYF
TRBV2	CASRGPESGGYNEQFF
TRBV5-5	CASSLFPSDTQYF
TRBV5-1	CASSLAGSNTGELFF
TRBV7-8	CASSDPDRGNTGELFF
TRBV2	CAISGTASSYEQYF
TRBV19	CASSTTGTEAFF
TRBV2	CASGKINQPQHF
TRBV6-5	CASSATGGNSPLHF
TRBV19	CASSMGQRRGEQYF
TRBV7-3	CASSLTSLSSYNEQFF
TRBV27	CASSTALEGTNEKLFF
TRBV19	CASSIGGRGSNYGYTF
TRBV6-5	CASSRGNEQYF
TRBV11-2	CASSMPTGGNTEAFF
TRBV9	CASSLLTVNTEAFF
TRBV2	CASSDQGFSVLTF
TRBV5-5	CASSLSGETQYF
TRBV7-3	CASSSPGQGDPNYGYTF
TRBV30	CASGGSLNTEAFF
TRBV5-5	CASSSGIGGNTIYF
TRBV6-6	CASSYFRTGTDTQYF
TRBV12-1	CASTLGGGVWTEAFF
TRBV4-2	CASSPRSEANYGYTF
TRBV18	CASSPGTGSPYEQYF
TRBV6-4	CASRGTSGNNEQFF
TRBV5-4	CASSLAPTSQETQYF
TRBV7-3	CASSPGQGSQFF
TRBV5-6	CASSLPLTNTGELFF
TRBV5-6	CASSPRRDRGLRGEKLFF
TRBV6-6	CASSYEGQAYGYTF
TRBV7-3	CASSSRTSYNEQFF
TRBV28	CASSSPGQGDFNEKLFF
TRBV28	CASIRGEPYEQYF
TRBV11-1	CASSRTGNSPLHF
TRBV7-9	CSSSQTGRGTYGYTF
TRBV18	CASSPPRGGSGANVLTF
TRBV5-6	CASSFGTGELFF
TRBV11-2	CASSTSPGLAGPSYEQYF
TRBV6-6	CATATSGTRQFF
TRBV6-5	CASSYRGTGQGYTF
TRBV7-6	CASSLDPGTGGSYGYTF
TRBV10-3	CAIRGGTGELFF
TRBV19	CASSPEITFRVSSNQPQHF
TRBV7-2	CASSSRPSGAEAFF
TRBV14	CASSQDLGGQATYNSPLHF
TRBV30	CAWGQGGVNYGYTF
TRBV7-3	CASSTQGRGSAGELFF
TRBV11-1	CASSGLDRASSGANVLTF
TRBV29-1	CSSSTGPTNEKLFF
TRBV21-1	CASSAHRLAGVKTQYF
TRBV5-1	CASSLGGNTEAFF
TRBV11-3	CASSFTSGSGNEQFF
TRBV2	CARLNPDMGSQETQYF
TRBV11-2	CASSPGRSEAFF
TRBV9	CASSVGAGLEAFF
TRBV5-6	CASSLRTRFLNYGYTF